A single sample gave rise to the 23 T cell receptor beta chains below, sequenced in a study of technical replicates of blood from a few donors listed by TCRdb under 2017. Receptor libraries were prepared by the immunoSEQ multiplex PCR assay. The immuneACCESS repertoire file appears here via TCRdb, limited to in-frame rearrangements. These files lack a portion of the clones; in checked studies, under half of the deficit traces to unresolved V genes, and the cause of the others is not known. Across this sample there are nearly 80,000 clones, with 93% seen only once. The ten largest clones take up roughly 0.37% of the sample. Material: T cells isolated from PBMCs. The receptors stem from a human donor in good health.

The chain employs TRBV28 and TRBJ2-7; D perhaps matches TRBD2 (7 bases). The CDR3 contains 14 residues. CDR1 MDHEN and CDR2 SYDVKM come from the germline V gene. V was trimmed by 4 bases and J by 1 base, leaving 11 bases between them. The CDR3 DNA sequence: TGTGCCAGCAGTTATGCGGGGGCGTCCTACGAGCAGTACTTC. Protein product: CASSYAGASYEQYF.

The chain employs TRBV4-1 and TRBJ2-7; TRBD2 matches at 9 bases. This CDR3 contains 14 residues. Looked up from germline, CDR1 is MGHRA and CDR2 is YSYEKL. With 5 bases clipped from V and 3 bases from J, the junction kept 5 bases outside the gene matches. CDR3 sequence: CASSYSGSYYEQYF. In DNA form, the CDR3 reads TGCGCCAGCAGCTATAGCGGGAGCTACTACGAGCAGTACTTC.

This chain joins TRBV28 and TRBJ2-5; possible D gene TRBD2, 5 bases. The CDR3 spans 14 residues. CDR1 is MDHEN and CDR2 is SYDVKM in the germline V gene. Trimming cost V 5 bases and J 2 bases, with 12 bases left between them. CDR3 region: CASSLRREQETQYF. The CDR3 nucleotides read TGTGCCAGCAGTCTGCGTAGGGAGCAAGAGACCCAGTACTTC.

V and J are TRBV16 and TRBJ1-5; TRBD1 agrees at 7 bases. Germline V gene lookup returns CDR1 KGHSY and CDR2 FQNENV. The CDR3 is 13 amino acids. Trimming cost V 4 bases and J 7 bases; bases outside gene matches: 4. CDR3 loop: CASSRDRAQPQHF. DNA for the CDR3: TGTGCCAGCAGCCGCGACAGGGCCCAGCCCCAGCATTTT.

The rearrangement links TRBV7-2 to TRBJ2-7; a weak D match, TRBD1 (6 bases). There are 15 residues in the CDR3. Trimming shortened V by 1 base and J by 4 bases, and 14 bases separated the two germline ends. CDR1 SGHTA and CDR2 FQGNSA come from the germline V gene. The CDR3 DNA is TGTGCCAGCAGCTTAGGGTTGAGGACAGAATACGAGCAGTACTTC. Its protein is CASSLGLRTEYEQYF.

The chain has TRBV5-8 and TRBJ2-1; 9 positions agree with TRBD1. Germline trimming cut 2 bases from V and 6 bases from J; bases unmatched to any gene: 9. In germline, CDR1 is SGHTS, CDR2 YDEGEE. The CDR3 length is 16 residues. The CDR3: CASSFLGQGSINEQFF. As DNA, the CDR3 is TGTGCCAGCAGCTTTCTTGGACAGGGGAGTATCAATGAGCAGTTCTTC.

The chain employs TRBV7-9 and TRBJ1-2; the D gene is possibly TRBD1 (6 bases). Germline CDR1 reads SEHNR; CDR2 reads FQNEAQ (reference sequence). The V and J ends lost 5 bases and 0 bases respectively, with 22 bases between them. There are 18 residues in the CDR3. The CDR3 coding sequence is TGTGCCAGCAGCCCGAGACAGGTATCCTTCCCTGCTAACTATGGCTACACCTTC. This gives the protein CASSPRQVSFPANYGYTF. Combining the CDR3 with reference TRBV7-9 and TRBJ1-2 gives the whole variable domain DTGVSQNPRHKITKRGQNVTFRCDPISEHNRLYWYRQTLGQGPEFLTYFQNEAQLEKSRLLSDRFSAERPKGSFSTLEIQRTEQGDSAMYLCASSPRQVSFPANYGYTFGSGTRLTVV.

The CDR3 sequence: CSVGGGIYEQYF. For the CDR3, the DNA is TGCAGCGTGGGCGGAGGGATCTACGAGCAGTACTTC. The gene calls are TRBV29-1 and TRBJ2-7; weak D call: TRBD2 (6 bases). This CDR3 contains 12 residues. Trimming left V 6 bases short and J 3 bases short, with 12 bases between. Germline CDR1 is SQVTM and CDR2 is ANQGSEA.

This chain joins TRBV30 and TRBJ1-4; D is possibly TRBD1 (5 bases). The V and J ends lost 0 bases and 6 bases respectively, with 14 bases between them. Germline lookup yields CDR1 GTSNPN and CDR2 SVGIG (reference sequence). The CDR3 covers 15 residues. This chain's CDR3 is CAWSVSSLGDEKLFF. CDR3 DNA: TGTGCCTGGAGTGTATCCTCCCTAGGGGATGAAAAACTGTTTTTT.

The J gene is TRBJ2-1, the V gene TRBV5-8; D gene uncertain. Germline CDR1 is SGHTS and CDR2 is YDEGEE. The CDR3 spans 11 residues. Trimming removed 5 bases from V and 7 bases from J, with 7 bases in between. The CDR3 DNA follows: TGTGCCAGCAGAAGGAGAAATGAGCAGTTCTTC. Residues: CASRRRNEQFF.

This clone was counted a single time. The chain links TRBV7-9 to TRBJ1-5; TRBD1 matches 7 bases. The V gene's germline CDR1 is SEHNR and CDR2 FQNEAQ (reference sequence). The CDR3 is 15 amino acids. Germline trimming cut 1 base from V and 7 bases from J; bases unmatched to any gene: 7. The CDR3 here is CASSLDRDSGQPQHF. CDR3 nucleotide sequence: TGTGCCAGCAGCTTAGATAGGGACAGTGGGCAGCCCCAGCATTTT.

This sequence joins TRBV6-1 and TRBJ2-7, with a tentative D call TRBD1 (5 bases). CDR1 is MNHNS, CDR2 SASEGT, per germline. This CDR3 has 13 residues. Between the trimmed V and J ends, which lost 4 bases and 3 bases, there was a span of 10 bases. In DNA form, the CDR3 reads TGTGCCAGCAGTGCGACAGTCCTCTACGAGCAGTACTTC. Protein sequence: CASSATVLYEQYF.

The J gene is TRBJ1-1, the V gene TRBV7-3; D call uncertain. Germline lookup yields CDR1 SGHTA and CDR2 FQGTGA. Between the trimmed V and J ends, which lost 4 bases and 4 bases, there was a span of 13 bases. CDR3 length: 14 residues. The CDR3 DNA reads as TGTGCCAGCAGCTCCTCCTCAGGAATCACTGAAGCTTTCTTT. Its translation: CASSSSSGITEAFF.

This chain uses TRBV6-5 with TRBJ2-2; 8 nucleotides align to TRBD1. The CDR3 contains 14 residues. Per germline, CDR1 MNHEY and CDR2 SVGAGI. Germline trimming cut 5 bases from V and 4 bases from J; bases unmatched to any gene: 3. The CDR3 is CASSGQGSTGELFF. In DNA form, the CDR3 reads TGTGCCAGCAGTGGACAGGGAAGCACCGGGGAGCTGTTTTTT.

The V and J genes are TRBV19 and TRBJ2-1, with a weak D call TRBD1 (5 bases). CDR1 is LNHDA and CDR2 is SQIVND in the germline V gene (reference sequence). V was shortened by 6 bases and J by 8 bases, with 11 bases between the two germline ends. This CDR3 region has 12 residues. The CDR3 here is CASSGHVDEQFF. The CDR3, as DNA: TGTGCCAGTAGCGGACATGTCGATGAGCAGTTCTTC.

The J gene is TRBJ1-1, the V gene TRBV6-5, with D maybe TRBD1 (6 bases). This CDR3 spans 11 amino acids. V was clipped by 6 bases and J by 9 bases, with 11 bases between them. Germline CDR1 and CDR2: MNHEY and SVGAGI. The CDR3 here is CASSQQGKAFF. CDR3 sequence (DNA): TGTGCCAGCAGCCAACAGGGAAAAGCTTTCTTT.

The CDR3 DNA follows: TGTGCCAGCAATACGGGACAGGGGGGAGCTAATGAAAAACTGTTTTTT. Protein sequence: CASNTGQGGANEKLFF. The chain carries TRBV2 and TRBJ1-4; 11 positions match TRBD1. The junction had 7 bases not matched to a gene; V was cut back by 7 bases and J by 3 bases. From germline, CDR1 is SNHLY and CDR2 FYNNEI. This CDR3 contains 16 residues. The variable domain in full, with the rest retrieved from reference TRBV2 and TRBJ1-4, is EPEVTQTPSHQVTQMGQEVILRCVPISNHLYFYWYRQILGQKVEFLVSFYNNEISEKSEIFDDQFSVERPDGSNFTLKIRSTKLEDSAMYFCASNTGQGGANEKLFFGSGTQLSVL.

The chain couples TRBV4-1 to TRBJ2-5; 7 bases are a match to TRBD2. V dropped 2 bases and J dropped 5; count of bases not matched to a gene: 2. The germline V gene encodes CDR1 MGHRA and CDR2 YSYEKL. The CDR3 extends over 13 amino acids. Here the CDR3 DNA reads TGCGCCAGCAGCCAACGGGAGGTGGAGACCCAGTACTTC. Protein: CASSQREVETQYF.

The CDR3 bases are TGTGCCAGCAGCATTCTAGCGGGAGGCCCTGTGGGGGATACGCAGTATTTT. Translation gives CASSILAGGPVGDTQYF. The chain carries TRBV9 and TRBJ2-3, with 11 bases fitting TRBD2. With 4 bases clipped from V and 6 bases from J, the junction kept 13 bases outside the gene matches. CDR3 length: 17 residues. Germline CDR1 reads SGDLS; CDR2 reads YYNGEE.

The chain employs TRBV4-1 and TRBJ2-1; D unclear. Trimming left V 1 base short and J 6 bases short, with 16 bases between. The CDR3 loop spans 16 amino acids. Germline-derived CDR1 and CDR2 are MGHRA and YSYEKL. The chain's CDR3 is CASSQALDRGFNEQFF. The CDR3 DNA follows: TGCGCCAGCAGCCAAGCCCTTGATAGAGGTTTCAATGAGCAGTTCTTC.

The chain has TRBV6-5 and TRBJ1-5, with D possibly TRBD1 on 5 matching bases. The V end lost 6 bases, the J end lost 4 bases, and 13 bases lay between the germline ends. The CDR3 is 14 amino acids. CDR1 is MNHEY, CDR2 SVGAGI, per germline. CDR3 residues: CASSAGLQNQPQHF. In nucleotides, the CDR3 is TGTGCCAGCAGCGCGGGACTACAAAATCAGCCCCAGCATTTT.

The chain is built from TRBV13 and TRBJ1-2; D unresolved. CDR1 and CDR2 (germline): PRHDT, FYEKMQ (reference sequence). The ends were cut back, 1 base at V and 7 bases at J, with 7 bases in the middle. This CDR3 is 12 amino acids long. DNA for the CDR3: TGTGCCAGCAGCTTAGAACGGGGTGGCTACACCTTC. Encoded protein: CASSLERGGYTF. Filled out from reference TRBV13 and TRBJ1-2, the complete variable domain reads AAGVIQSPRHLIKEKRETATLKCYPIPRHDTVYWYQQGPGQDPQFLISFYEKMQSDKGSIPDRFSAQQFSDYHSELNMSSLELGDSALYFCASSLERGGYTFGSGTRLTVV.

The CDR3, as DNA: TGTGCCAGCAGCGTAGGACAGGGGGAGGGAGATACGCAGTATTTT. This encodes CASSVGQGEGDTQYF. The rearrangement links TRBV9 to TRBJ2-3; 9 positions agree with TRBD1. This CDR3 is built from 15 residues. V dropped 0 bases and J dropped 5; count of bases not matched to a gene: 4. Germline lookup yields CDR1 SGDLS and CDR2 YYNGEE.